Listed below are T cell receptor beta chains from one sample, sequenced in a study of response to subunit inactivated influenza vaccine. TCRdb fed the RT-PCR reads into MiXCR, producing one record per CDR3 protein. The table shows approximately 700,000 distinct CDR3 sequences, with approximately 15% occurring only once. The sequenced sample was PBMCs from blood, obtained 14 to 15 days before vaccination. The receptors come from a man aged 45-60 years who received an inactivated influenza vaccine. CDR3s include the opening cysteine and the closing phenylalanine or tryptophan. The D gene is left open where the match is weak. Where a row states a size, it is once, few, many or the class of an expanded clone; other rows omit it.

>TRBJ2-5|-|TRBD2|TRBV15
CATSIGLAGSREETQYF
TGTGCCACCAGCATCGGACTAGCGGGAAGCCGGGAAGAGACCCAGTACTTC
>TRBJ2-1|many|TRBD1|TRBV10-3
CAIRNLQGGEQFF
TGTGCCATCAGGAATCTACAGGGGGGCGAGCAGTTCTTC
>TRBJ2-5|few|-|TRBV7-8
CASQDSAETQYF
TGTGCCAGTCAGGACAGTGCAGAGACCCAGTACTTC
>TRBJ2-7|-|TRBD1|TRBV20-1
CSARDLRRQGSYEQYF
TGCAGTGCTAGAGATCTGAGGCGACAGGGCTCCTACGAGCAGTACTTC
>TRBJ2-5|few|-|TRBV9
CASSADGLEDQETQYF
TGTGCCAGCAGCGCCGACGGGTTGGAGGACCAAGAGACCCAGTACTTC
>TRBJ2-1|few|-|TRBV7-9
CASSQYDNMNEQFF
TGTGCCAGCAGCCAATATGACAATATGAATGAGCAGTTCTTC
>TRBJ2-2|-|TRBD2|TRBV5-1
CASSFWTSGTSGTGELFF
TGCGCCAGCAGCTTTTGGACTAGCGGGACCTCGGGAACCGGGGAGCTGTTTTTT
>TRBJ2-1|few|-|TRBV5-1
CASSLAWTGSTVEQFF
TGCGCCAGCAGCTTGGCCTGGACGGGGAGCACGGTTGAGCAGTTCTTC
>TRBJ2-4|few|TRBD2|TRBV7-2
CASSYSLGAGGVQYF
TGTGCCAGCAGCTACTCCCTTGGGGCGGGGGGGGTTCAGTACTTC
>TRBJ2-1|few|-|TRBV11-2
CASKKGRGEPRNYNEQFF
TGTGCCAGCAAGAAGGGCAGGGGGGAGCCTAGAAACTACAATGAGCAGTTCTTC
>TRBJ2-3|-|-|TRBV5-1
CASSQRLTDTQYF
TGCGCCAGCAGCCAAAGACTAACAGATACGCAGTATTTT
>TRBJ2-2|few|-|TRBV9
CASSVGVEGFTGELFF
TGTGCCAGCAGCGTAGGGGTTGAGGGGTTCACCGGGGAGCTGTTTTTT
>TRBJ1-1|few|-|TRBV29-1
CSVDRDTEAFF
TGCAGCGTTGATAGGGACACTGAAGCTTTCTTT
>TRBJ2-5|few|-|TRBV20-1
CSAREPLLGTQYF
TGCAGTGCTAGAGAGCCTCTACTTGGGACCCAGTACTTC
>TRBJ2-3|few|TRBD2|TRBV5-1
CASSFTSGRAVTDTQYF
TGCGCCAGCAGCTTCACTAGCGGGAGGGCTGTCACAGATACGCAGTATTTT
>TRBJ1-2|-|-|TRBV12-3/TRBV12-4
CASSFNHLYGYTF
TGTGCCAGCAGTTTTAACCACCTCTATGGCTACACCTTC
>TRBJ2-7|-|TRBD1|TRBV6-1
CASSEAHRGLVYEQYF
TGTGCCAGCAGTGAAGCACACAGGGGTCTTGTCTACGAGCAGTACTTC
>TRBJ2-3|-|-|TRBV30
CAWSVSWDTDTQYF
TGTGCCTGGAGTGTCTCGTGGGACACAGATACGCAGTATTTT
>TRBJ2-7|-|-|TRBV20-1
CSAQGDRGYEQYF
TGCAGTGCCCAGGGTGACCGAGGGTACGAGCAGTACTTC
>TRBJ2-1|-|TRBD2|TRBV5-6
CASSWTSGSRDEQFF
TGTGCCAGCAGCTGGACTAGCGGGAGTCGGGATGAGCAGTTCTTC
>TRBJ1-6|many|-|TRBV7-3
CASSTGTTVIGSPLHF
TGTGCCAGCAGTACCGGGACAACAGTAATCGGTTCACCCCTCCACTTT
>TRBJ1-1|few|-|TRBV29-1
CSVEDGRDTEAFF
TGCAGCGTTGAGGACGGGCGCGACACTGAAGCTTTCTTT
>TRBJ1-1|-|-|TRBV19
CASSVGERTEAFF
TGTGCCAGTAGTGTGGGGGAACGTACTGAAGCTTTCTTT
>TRBJ2-1|-|-|TRBV6-5
CASSYPGEQFF
TGTGCCAGCAGTTACCCCGGCGAGCAGTTCTTC
>TRBJ2-5|-|TRBD2|TRBV7-2
CASSQEIAGGQETQYF
TGTGCCAGCAGCCAAGAGATAGCGGGGGGACAAGAGACCCAGTACTTC
>TRBJ1-1|few|TRBD1|TRBV7-9
CASSSDRAAGAFF
TGTGCCAGCAGCTCGGACAGGGCGGCGGGAGCTTTCTTT
>TRBJ2-6|-|-|TRBV6-2/TRBV6-3
CASSYKPGDLGANVLTF
TGTGCCAGCAGTTACAAGCCAGGGGATCTCGGGGCCAACGTCCTGACTTTC
>TRBJ2-5|few|-|TRBV11-2
CASSLAGMSPQETQYF
TGTGCCAGCAGCTTAGCGGGGATGTCCCCCCAAGAGACCCAGTACTTC
>TRBJ2-7|few|-|TRBV3-1
CASSTSGERSYEQYF
TGTGCCAGCAGCACCTCGGGGGAGCGCTCCTACGAGCAGTACTTC
>TRBJ1-4|-|-|TRBV10-3
CAIRGATVNEKLFF
TGTGCCATCAGGGGTGCGACAGTTAATGAAAAACTGTTTTTT
>TRBJ2-7|-|-|TRBV12-3/TRBV12-4
CASGFGQFYEQYF
TGTGCCAGCGGTTTTGGACAGTTCTACGAGCAGTACTTC
>TRBJ2-7|many|-|TRBV25-1
CASSESEADGPYEQYF
TGTGCCAGCAGTGAATCGGAAGCCGACGGACCCTACGAGCAGTACTTC
>TRBJ2-3|-|-|TRBV5-4
CASSSSLTDAQYF
TGTGCCAGCAGCTCCTCCCTGACGGATGCGCAGTATTTT
>TRBJ1-4|many|-|TRBV12-3/TRBV12-4
CASSLNERRGGEKLFF
TGTGCCAGCAGTTTAAATGAGCGGCGCGGGGGTGAAAAACTGTTTTTT
>TRBJ2-1|-|-|TRBV20-1
CSARALAGPYEQFF
TGCAGTGCTAGAGCACTAGCTGGTCCCTATGAGCAGTTCTTC
>TRBJ2-7|-|-|TRBV7-2
CASSSSSGTPYEQYF
TGTGCCAGCAGCTCTAGTTCCGGGACCCCCTACGAGCAGTACTTC
>TRBJ2-1|-|TRBD2|TRBV4-2
CASSLGQAGGGEQFF
TGTGCCAGCAGCCTGGGTCAAGCGGGAGGGGGTGAGCAGTTCTTC
>TRBJ2-2|-|TRBD2|TRBV5-1
CASSLDPAGYTGELFF
TGCGCCAGCAGCTTGGACCCAGCGGGATACACCGGGGAGCTGTTTTTT